This TCR beta chain was identified in a study of cytomegalovirus exposure and HLA in healthy donors. Study-wide results and caveats: Within a later analysis, the majority of CMV-associated TCR beta chains appeared HLA-restricted. Analysis was carried out at a later point, and it linked a missense DCLRE1C variant to TCR beta V- and J-gene trimming.

A note on this clone: Its antigen is still unknown.

This CDR3 spans 15 amino acids. Germline lookup yields CDR1 MNHEY and CDR2 SVGAGI. Trimming took 5 bases from V and 11 from J; bases not matched to a gene: 11. Both 60 Vbeta primers and 13 Jbeta primers went into the PCR. The repertoire was sequenced with immunoSEQ multiplex PCR; TCRdb's copy has only in-frame clones and lacks some. The data hold some 180,000 clones, with about 69% observed a single time. Sample: PBMCs. The TCR was taken from a male donor in good health and CMV-seronegative. This sequence joins TRBV6-5 and TRBJ2-5; 13 bases align to TRBD2. The CDR3 spells CASSKGTSGAGEQYF. CDR3 nucleotides: TGTGCCAGCAGTAAGGGGACTAGCGGGGCGGGAGAGCAGTACTTC.